This T cell receptor beta chain stems from a study of T cell responses to AZD1222 COVID-19 vaccine. Broader study findings: In a largely white British group with more females than males, clonal diversity was possibly underestimated. With dominance at 160-218 and 743-854, vaccine-associated CD4 TCRs spanned spike. The study found Spike-specific TCR breadth and depth rose after two AZD1222 doses.

With regard to this clone: Antigen: not known.

CDR3 size: 14 residues. The germline gives CDR1 LNHDA, CDR2 SQIVND (reference sequence). The V and J ends lost 5 bases and 2 bases respectively, with 10 bases between them. Profiled with immunoSEQ multiplex PCR; TCRdb holds only in-frame clones, not every one. Of tens of thousands of clones listed, about 89% are singletons. The starting material was peripheral blood, obtained 28 days after the second AZD1222 dose. This clonotype was obtained from an adult who received the AZD1222 COVID-19 vaccine. The chain carries TRBV19 and TRBJ1-5; no definite D call. The CDR3 sequence: CASSRTARNQPQHF. The CDR3 nucleotides are TGTGCCAGTAGTCGGACGGCCCGCAATCAGCCCCAGCATTTT.